This TCR beta chain was found in a study of blood T cell repertoires in COVID-19 (dated by TCRdb to the early 2020s). General notes on the study: Samples from collaborators originated in the United States, Italy and Spain and spanned both the acute and convalescent phases of COVID-19. The prospective study material was composed of cDNA or gDNA derived from T cells, B-cell-depleted T cells, or PBMCs. Subjects who had been exposed to COVID-19, were actively infected with it, or had recovered from it provided the deeply sampled blood TCRbeta repertoires that made up the dataset. The repertoires were released in a freely available public database intended as a resource for research on the immune response to SARS-CoV-2. The samples were drawn from the first 160 participants of the ongoing ImmuneRACE study and from roughly 1,300 subjects provided by 6 global collaborators. The sample metadata nearly always contained a de-identified subject ID, COVID-19 status, age in years and sex. Where available, HLA class I and class II types were taken from metadata supplied by the sample provider and were not determined by assay-based typing. Overall study results and their limits: How much clinical and demographic metadata was included differed by source and by participant, and the metadata was provided uncurated.

Points on this clone: The antigen it binds to is not known. Qualities for individual bases were not recorded, and no much larger clone is one base off.

Whole blood was collected in K2EDTA tubes by collaborating institutions according to the institutions' own protocols. For TCRbeta analysis, collaborator samples were shipped as frozen whole blood, as isolated PBMCs, or as DNA extracted from either sample type. The germline V end is reduced by 1 base and the J end by 6 bases; junction bases left unmatched: 13. Inclusive of the bounding cysteine and phenylalanine, the CDR3 is 17 residues long. This entry keeps only the CDR3 DNA: 51 bases, framed from base 1. CDR1 and CDR2, per the germline V gene (reference sequence), are LNHNV and YYDKDF. The immunoSEQ Assay, a bias-controlled multiplex PCR, was used to amplify TCRbeta CDR3 regions from genomic DNA. The original methods were these. Within the assay, amplification of reference gene primers was used to estimate how many nucleated cells each sample contained. To quantify the absolute abundance of each unique TCRbeta CDR3 rearrangement, sequence reads were collapsed and filtered. For each sample, productive Simpson clonality was calculated by taking the square root of Simpson's diversity index across productive rearrangements. The table was pulled from immuneACCESS by TCRdb, which kept in-frame rearrangements only. Such tables lose some clones; where checked, under half of the loss comes from unresolved V genes, and the rest has no known cause. V and J calls and clone size are given by that table; D and trimming were obtained from the DNA. The sample table lists 65,000 to 95,000 clones, approximately 91% of them with a count of one. More than 5.5% of the sample is taken by the ten largest.

This receptor was identified in a man between 65 and 85 years old with acute or convalescent COVID-19. The chain employs TRBV15 and TRBJ1-1; 8 bases in the junction line up with TRBD1. The specimen sequenced was peripheral blood. The nucleotide sequence reads TGTGCCACCAGCAGAGTTTTGAATAACAGGGGGGACGCTGAAGCTTTCTTT. Translated, it gives CATSRVLNNRGDAEAFF.